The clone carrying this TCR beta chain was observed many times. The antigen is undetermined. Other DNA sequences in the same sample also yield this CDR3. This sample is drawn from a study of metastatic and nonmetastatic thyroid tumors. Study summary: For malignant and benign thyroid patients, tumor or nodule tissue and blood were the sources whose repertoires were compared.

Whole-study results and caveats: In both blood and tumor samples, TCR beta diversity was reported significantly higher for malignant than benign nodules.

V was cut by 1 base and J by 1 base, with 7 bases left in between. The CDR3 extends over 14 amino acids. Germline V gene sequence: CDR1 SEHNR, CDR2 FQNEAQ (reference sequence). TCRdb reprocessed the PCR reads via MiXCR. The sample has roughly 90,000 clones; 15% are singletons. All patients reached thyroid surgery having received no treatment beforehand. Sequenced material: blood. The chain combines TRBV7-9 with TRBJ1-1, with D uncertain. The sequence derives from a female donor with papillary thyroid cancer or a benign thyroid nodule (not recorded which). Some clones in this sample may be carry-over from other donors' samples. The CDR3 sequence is CASSLDIPNTEAFF. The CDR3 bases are TGTGCCAGCAGCTTAGACATCCCGAACACTGAAGCTTTCTTT.